This paragraph covers one T cell receptor (beta chain) sequence. Its specific antigen is unknown. There are no base qualities to consult, and no much larger clone falls within one base. For CDR1 and CDR2, the germline V gene lists LGHNA and YSLEER. V is trimmed back by 0 bases and J by 1 base, and the junction contains 2 bases that no gene match accounts for. Including the terminal cysteine and phenylalanine, the CDR3 comprises 15 residues. The sequence is cut down to CDR3 DNA, 45 bases in frame from base 1. Libraries were built with the immunoSEQ multiplex PCR assay. The authors' pipeline ran thus. A statistical classification framework was developed to diagnose cytomegalovirus status using the catalog of TCR beta chain sequences. In its TCRdb copy, this immuneACCESS table keeps in-frame sequences only and misses some clones. Where compared with another copy, unresolved V genes explain less than half of these, and the others have no known cause. From that table come the V and J calls and clone size; the DNA was used to work out D and trimming. The sample table records about 65,000 clones; about 91% of these occur just once. Clones ranked in the top ten supply about 1.2% of the sample.

The donors were included in the validation cohort of roughly 130 subjects, a group kept apart from the roughly 670-subject first cohort. The entry originates in a study of cytomegalovirus exposure and HLA in healthy donors (dated by TCRdb to 2016 to 2017). Notes on the research overall: The 500 to 800 repertoires of the first cohort and the 95 to 150 validation repertoires were produced on the same platform, according to a later analysis. The study was designed to test whether signatures of past pathogen exposure could be identified by cataloging public T cell receptors. Besides the first cohort of hundreds of subjects, a separate validation cohort made up of around 120 different subjects was used. The study combined high-throughput TCR immunosequencing, statistical association of individual TCRs with disease status, and machine learning to predict cytomegalovirus infection status. What the study reported, not specific to this receptor: The authors suggested that the approach could potentially be generalized to other disease states and immunological phenotypes. A few of the identified cytomegalovirus-associated TCR beta chains were confirmed in vitro to be specific for cytomegalovirus antigens. While some public TCRs were present in many individuals, most TCR sequences turned up only very rarely across donors. Subsequent analysis determined that TCRs grouped into clusters in the first cohort also showed a tendency toward co-occurrence across the 120 or so validation repertoires, and 85% to 95% of cluster scores exceeded 0. In both the original and validation cohorts, the classifier was reported to diagnose cytomegalovirus status with high specificity and sensitivity. All 130 or so repertoires were used to score co-occurrence in the validation cohort in a later analysis, because that analysis had no HLA typing for the cohort. The study listed 150 to 200 TCR beta chains as associated with cytomegalovirus.

The TCR was taken from a woman aged 18-29 years in good health and CMV-seronegative. What was sequenced was PBMCs. Rearrangement joined TRBV4-3 to TRBJ2-7; TRBD1 aligns with 8 central bases. In nucleotides, the sequence is TGCGCCAGCAGCCAAGATGGGACAGGTTCCTACGAGCAGTACTTC. Translated, it reads CASSQDGTGSYEQYF.